Below are 17 T cell receptor beta chains sequenced from a single sample in a study of CD8 T cells in Susac syndrome. After extraction with the RNeasy kit, roughly 0.45 to 1 ug of the RNA was reverse transcribed using random hexamers. A single record per CDR3 protein comes from TCRdb applying MiXCR to the immunoSEQ multiplex PCR reads. The sample carries about 160,000 distinct CDR3 sequences, roughly 94% recorded once. Material for sequencing was CD4+ T cells from PBMCs. Receptors were obtained from a human donor with multiple sclerosis.

The V and J genes are TRBV11-2 and TRBJ1-1; no definite D call. V dropped 6 bases and J dropped 8 bases, with 10 bases sitting between them. The CDR3 has 11 amino acids. In germline, CDR1 is SGHAT, CDR2 FQNNGV. The CDR3 here is CASSRMREAFF. CDR3 bases: TGTGCCAGCAGTCGAATGAGGGAAGCTTTCTTT.

The J gene is TRBJ2-2, the V gene TRBV5-1; 8 bases line up with TRBD1. Germline CDR1 and CDR2: SGHRS and YFSETQ. Trimming cost V 0 bases and J 1 base; bases outside gene matches: 2. The CDR3 is 16 residues long. The CDR3 reads CASSLAGTGNTGELFF. The CDR3 bases are TGCGCCAGCAGCTTGGCGGGGACAGGGAACACCGGGGAGCTGTTTTTT. Supplemented by reference TRBV5-1 and TRBJ2-2, the full variable domain reads KAGVTQTPRYLIKTRGQQVTLSCSPISGHRSVSWYQQTPGQGLQFLFEYFSETQRNKGNFPGRFSGRQFSNSRSEMNVSTLELGDSALYLCASSLAGTGNTGELFFGEGSRLTVL.

V is TRBV30 and J is TRBJ1-1; D might be TRBD1 (5 bases). The CDR3 spans 15 residues. Germline CDR1 and CDR2: GTSNPN and SVGIG (reference sequence). V dropped 4 bases and J dropped 0 bases, with 15 bases sitting between them. The CDR3 DNA is TGTGCCTGGAACCCCCGGACATCCATGAACACTGAAGCTTTCTTT. It yields the protein CAWNPRTSMNTEAFF.

The V gene is TRBV12-3 or TRBV12-4, the J gene TRBJ2-7, with D perhaps TRBD2 (6 bases). Between the trimmed V and J ends, which lost 7 bases and 2 bases, there was a span of 15 bases. The CDR3 has 14 amino acids. The CDR3 DNA is TGTGCCAGCACCCCGCGTAGCGGAGCCTACGAGCAGTACTTC. This codes for CASTPRSGAYEQYF.

The chain has TRBV30 and TRBJ1-2; 10 positions match TRBD1. The CDR3 covers 14 residues. Per the germline V gene, CDR1 is GTSNPN and CDR2 is SVGIG (reference sequence). With V trimmed by 3 bases and J by 6 bases, 7 bases remained unmatched. The DNA for the CDR3 is TGTGCCTGGAGGGACTCCGGGACAGGGGATGGCTACACCTTC. Its translation: CAWRDSGTGDGYTF.

This clonotype was seen once. This chain uses TRBV20-1 with TRBJ1-2; unclear D gene. Germline-derived CDR1 and CDR2 are DFQATT and SNEGSKA (reference sequence). The V end was cut by 6 bases, the J end by 10 bases, with 21 bases between. This CDR3 has 13 residues. DNA for the CDR3: TGCAGTGCATACCACATGAGGCAGGTCGACTACACCTTC. It codes for CSAYHMRQVDYTF.

The chain joins TRBV30 to TRBJ1-2; D uncertain. Germline-derived CDR1 and CDR2 are GTSNPN and SVGIG (reference sequence). The CDR3 length is 12 residues. The V end was cut by 0 bases, the J end by 5 bases, with 7 bases between. The CDR3 bases are TGTGCCTGGAGTGTAATGTCTTATGGCTACACCTTC. This translates into CAWSVMSYGYTF.

Details on this clonotype: Germline and junction disagree at one end, which may indicate a read error. This chain links TRBV14 with TRBJ2-4; the D call may be TRBD1 or TRBD2 (5 bases each). Germline V gives CDR1 SGHDN, CDR2 FVKESK. The CDR3 spans 15 residues. The chain's CDR3 is CASSQGTVAKNIQYF. CDR3 coding DNA: TGTGCCAGCAGTCAAGGGACGGTAGCCAAAAACATTCAGTACTTC.

This clonotype came up once. The J gene is TRBJ1-2, the V gene TRBV12-3 or TRBV12-4, with 10 bases that match TRBD1. The CDR3 runs to 17 residues. Trimming removed 2 bases from V and 11 bases from J; junction bases left unmatched: 17. Here the CDR3 reads CASSLQPGQGEGRRYTF. The CDR3 DNA follows: TGTGCCAGCAGTTTACAACCAGGACAGGGGGAGGGGAGGAGGTACACCTTC.

V usage is TRBV7-2 and J usage is TRBJ1-2; D is perhaps TRBD1 (6 bases). Germline V CDR1 and CDR2: SGHTA, FQGNSA. CDR3 size: 16 residues. V lost 0 bases, J lost 1 base, and 12 bases lay in between. In DNA, the CDR3 is TGTGCCAGCAGCTTAGCTGCGGACAGCTATAACTATGGCTACACCTTC. Translating it yields CASSLAADSYNYGYTF.

In the case of this clonotype: Here the CDR3 omits its conserved ending phenylalanine or tryptophan, so a read error is the likely source. The chain uses TRBV12-3 or TRBV12-4 and TRBJ1-5; 11 bases are a match to TRBD1. The CDR3 is made up of 15 amino acids. Losses at the gene ends were 6 bases for V and 4 bases for J; bases not matched to a gene: 5. CDR3 in DNA: TGTGCCAGCAGGGAGGGACAGGGGGATAATCAGCCCCAGCATTCT. Translation: CASREGQGDNQPQHS.

V gene TRBV6-1 combines with J gene TRBJ2-1, with 7 bases matching TRBD2. This CDR3 comprises 15 residues. Germline CDR1 is MNHNS and CDR2 is SASEGT. The ends lost 5 bases at V and 9 bases at J; junction bases unmatched: 13. In DNA form, the CDR3 reads TGTGCCAGCAGTTCTCCCTATGGACTAGGAGGTGAGCAGTTCTTC. As protein: CASSSPYGLGGEQFF.

The gene calls are TRBV29-1 and TRBJ2-5, with a weak D call TRBD2 (7 bases). Per germline, CDR1 SQVTM and CDR2 ANQGSEA. This CDR3 has 15 residues. V dropped 3 bases and J dropped 5 bases, with 19 bases sitting between them. This CDR3 reads CSVDQSMGGGETQYF. The CDR3 DNA reads TGCAGCGTTGACCAATCAATGGGAGGGGGTGAGACCCAGTACTTC. The full variable domain, in which reference TRBV29-1 and TRBJ2-5 provide the parts outside the CDR3, is SAVISQKPSRDICQRGTSLTIQCQVDSQVTMMFWYRQQPGQSLTLIATANQGSEATYESGFVIDKFPISRPNLTFSTLTVSNMSPEDSSIYLCSVDQSMGGGETQYFGPGTRLLVL.

The chain carries TRBV4-2 and TRBJ1-2; TRBD1 matches 7 bases. The CDR3 length is 13 residues. CDR1 and CDR2 (germline): LGHNA, YNFKEQ. The J segment lost 8 bases and the V segment lost 0 bases, leaving 3 bases of the junction unmatched. The CDR3 coding sequence is TGTGCCAGCAGCCAAGATCGAGGGGGCGGCTACACCTTC. Translated: CASSQDRGGGYTF.

This clonotype appeared a single time. The chain carries TRBV29-1 and TRBJ1-1, with unresolved D. V was cut by 4 bases and J by 0 bases, with 15 bases left in between. The CDR3 sequence is 15 residues long. Germline V gene data show CDR1 as SQVTM and CDR2 as ANQGSEA. DNA of the CDR3: TGCAGCGTTGCTCGGGGTTGGGGTATGAACACTGAAGCTTTCTTT. Residues: CSVARGWGMNTEAFF.

J is TRBJ2-7 and V is TRBV28; D call uncertain. Germline lookup yields CDR1 MDHEN and CDR2 SYDVKM. This CDR3 spans 13 amino acids. Trimming removed 6 bases from V and 2 bases from J, with 11 bases in between. The CDR3 DNA follows: TGTGCCAGCAGGGCCTCTGGCCCCTACGAGCAGTACTTC. It is translated as CASRASGPYEQYF.

This chain connects TRBV5-1 to TRBJ1-2; D call uncertain. The CDR3 sequence is 15 residues long. V lost 0 bases, J lost 0 bases, and 9 bases lay in between. Germline CDR1 reads SGHRS; CDR2 reads YFSETQ. The CDR3 bases are TGCGCCAGCAGCTTGGGGTCAGCGACTAACTATGGCTACACCTTC. Its translation: CASSLGSATNYGYTF.